The rows below give T cell receptor beta chains drawn from one sample of a study of blood T cell repertoires in COVID-19. Data came from immunoSEQ multiplex PCR; TCRdb stores just in-frame clones and leaves some out. The sample carries about 480,000 clones, approximately 87% recorded once. Sequenced material: PBMCs or T cells enriched from blood (not recorded which). These receptors were collected from a woman aged 40 to 49 who had recovered from COVID-19. CDR3s include the opening cysteine and the closing phenylalanine or tryptophan. The order of the fields is J gene, clone size, D gene, V gene, CDR3 DNA, CDR3 protein. D genes are given only for firm matches. Clone size is not always given. Where it is, it says once, few, many or a class for expanded clones.

j_call: TRBJ1-1
clone_size: few
d_call: TRBD1
v_call: TRBV10-3
cdr3_nt: TGTGCCATCAGTGAGTCCCGACAGGGCTTGAACACTGAAGCTTTCTTT
cdr3_aa: CAISESRQGLNTEAFF

j_call: TRBJ2-5
clone_size: -
d_call: -
v_call: TRBV6-5
cdr3_nt: TGTGCCAGCAGTCCAGGAGACCAGGGGGGAGAGACCCAGTACTTC
cdr3_aa: CASSPGDQGGETQYF

j_call: TRBJ1-6
clone_size: -
d_call: TRBD1
v_call: TRBV7-2
cdr3_nt: TGTGCCAGCAGCTTGATGGGCGGGACAGGGAATTCACCCCTCCACTTT
cdr3_aa: CASSLMGGTGNSPLHF

j_call: TRBJ2-7
clone_size: once
d_call: TRBD2
v_call: TRBV5-4
cdr3_nt: TGTGCCAGCAGCGACGGGAGGGCCGGGACCATTTATTCCTACGAGCAGTACTTC
cdr3_aa: CASSDGRAGTIYSYEQYF

j_call: TRBJ2-7
clone_size: -
d_call: -
v_call: TRBV7-6
cdr3_nt: TGTGCCAGCAGCTTAGCGGCCGGCGGCGTTACGAGCTCCTACGAGCAGTACTTC
cdr3_aa: CASSLAAGGVTSSYEQYF

j_call: TRBJ1-3
clone_size: -
d_call: TRBD1
v_call: TRBV7-9
cdr3_nt: TGTGCCAGCAGCTACCCAGGGGGGATTGGAAACACCATATATTTT
cdr3_aa: CASSYPGGIGNTIYF

j_call: TRBJ1-5
clone_size: -
d_call: -
v_call: TRBV15
cdr3_nt: TGTGCCACCAGCAGAGATAGTGCGGACAGACCCAATCAGCCCCAGCATTTT
cdr3_aa: CATSRDSADRPNQPQHF

j_call: TRBJ2-3
clone_size: -
d_call: -
v_call: TRBV7-6
cdr3_nt: TGTGCCAGCAGCTTACCGGGACTGGGGAGCACAGATACGCAGTATTTT
cdr3_aa: CASSLPGLGSTDTQYF

j_call: TRBJ2-1
clone_size: -
d_call: TRBD2
v_call: TRBV5-1
cdr3_nt: TGCGCCAGCAATACACTAGCGGGAGGGTTCGACAATGAGCAGTTCTTC
cdr3_aa: CASNTLAGGFDNEQFF

j_call: TRBJ1-6
clone_size: -
d_call: -
v_call: TRBV12-3/TRBV12-4
cdr3_nt: TGTGCCAGCAGTTTATATGGGAGGTCACCCCTCCACTTT
cdr3_aa: CASSLYGRSPLHF

j_call: TRBJ2-1
clone_size: -
d_call: TRBD1
v_call: TRBV7-2
cdr3_nt: TGTGCCAGCAGCTTAGCCCTGGGACAGGGGATATACAATGAGCAGTTCTTC
cdr3_aa: CASSLALGQGIYNEQFF

j_call: TRBJ2-3
clone_size: once
d_call: TRBD1
v_call: TRBV29-1
cdr3_nt: TGCAGCGCGAAGGGGGCTACAGATACGCAGTATTTT
cdr3_aa: CSAKGATDTQYF

j_call: TRBJ1-2
clone_size: -
d_call: TRBD1
v_call: TRBV6-5
cdr3_nt: TGTGCCAGCAGTTTCCGGGACAGACGCTATGGCTACACCTTC
cdr3_aa: CASSFRDRRYGYTF

j_call: TRBJ1-1
clone_size: -
d_call: -
v_call: TRBV19
cdr3_nt: TGTGCCAGTCGGACGGGGGGTTACACTGAAGCTTTCTTT
cdr3_aa: CASRTGGYTEAFF

j_call: TRBJ1-4
clone_size: -
d_call: -
v_call: TRBV12-5
cdr3_nt: TGTGCTAGTGCCCTTCAGAGTCTAGGGAGGGCTAATGAAAAACTGTTTTTT
cdr3_aa: CASALQSLGRANEKLFF

j_call: TRBJ2-2
clone_size: few
d_call: -
v_call: TRBV7-7
cdr3_nt: TGTGCTAGCAGCCCCGAGGACTTGGGGACCGGGGAGCTGTTTTTT
cdr3_aa: CASSPEDLGTGELFF

j_call: TRBJ1-2
clone_size: -
d_call: -
v_call: TRBV14
cdr3_nt: TGTGCCAGCAGCCTTACCGGGACATCTCCGACTTGGGGCTACACCTTC
cdr3_aa: CASSLTGTSPTWGYTF

j_call: TRBJ2-7
clone_size: -
d_call: -
v_call: TRBV29-1
cdr3_nt: TGCAGCGTTGAAGAGGGTCGAGTTCCGGGGACTCTCGGGGAGCAGTACTTC
cdr3_aa: CSVEEGRVPGTLGEQYF

j_call: TRBJ2-7
clone_size: -
d_call: -
v_call: TRBV7-2
cdr3_nt: TGTGCCAGCAGCCCCAACCGGTACTCCTACGAGCAGTACTTC
cdr3_aa: CASSPNRYSYEQYF

j_call: TRBJ2-1
clone_size: -
d_call: TRBD2
v_call: TRBV5-1
cdr3_nt: TGCGCCAGCAGCTTAGTAGCGGGAGGGAGTATGGATGAGCAGTTCTTC
cdr3_aa: CASSLVAGGSMDEQFF

j_call: TRBJ2-3
clone_size: -
d_call: -
v_call: TRBV10-2
cdr3_nt: TGCGCCAGCATCCGGGACTTCCTCACAGATACGCAGTATTTT
cdr3_aa: CASIRDFLTDTQYF

j_call: TRBJ1-1
clone_size: -
d_call: -
v_call: TRBV11-1
cdr3_nt: TGTGCCAGCAGCTTACAGGTTTCAGCGAACACTGAAGCTTTCTTT
cdr3_aa: CASSLQVSANTEAFF

j_call: TRBJ1-2
clone_size: -
d_call: -
v_call: TRBV6-1
cdr3_nt: TGTGCCAGCAGTGAGATGATGGCCTATGGCTACACCTTC
cdr3_aa: CASSEMMAYGYTF

j_call: TRBJ2-3
clone_size: -
d_call: -
v_call: TRBV11-3
cdr3_nt: TGTGCCAGCAGCCAACCCACTAGTGGGTCCACAGATACGCAGTATTTT
cdr3_aa: CASSQPTSGSTDTQYF

j_call: TRBJ2-7
clone_size: -
d_call: -
v_call: TRBV7-9
cdr3_nt: TGTGCCAGCAGCTTAGAAACACAATACGAGCAGTACTTC
cdr3_aa: CASSLETQYEQYF

j_call: TRBJ1-5
clone_size: -
d_call: TRBD1
v_call: TRBV19
cdr3_nt: TGTGCCAGTACCCCAGGGGGTTGGAGCAATCAGCCCCAGCATTTT
cdr3_aa: CASTPGGWSNQPQHF

j_call: TRBJ1-2
clone_size: -
d_call: TRBD1
v_call: TRBV9
cdr3_nt: TGTGCCAGCAGCGACCCGGACAGGGGCCGGTATGGCTACACCTTC
cdr3_aa: CASSDPDRGRYGYTF

j_call: TRBJ1-5
clone_size: -
d_call: -
v_call: TRBV7-2
cdr3_nt: TGTGCCAGCAGCTTATGGGGCATCGGAAGGAGCAATCAGCCCCAGCATTTT
cdr3_aa: CASSLWGIGRSNQPQHF

j_call: TRBJ1-1
clone_size: -
d_call: -
v_call: TRBV5-1
cdr3_nt: TGCGCCAGCAGCTTCTATGATGGGAACACTGAAGCTTTCTTT
cdr3_aa: CASSFYDGNTEAFF

j_call: TRBJ1-1
clone_size: -
d_call: TRBD1
v_call: TRBV30
cdr3_nt: TGTGCCGGACAGGGGGTGGGCACTGAAGCTTTCTTT
cdr3_aa: CAGQGVGTEAFF

j_call: TRBJ2-7
clone_size: -
d_call: TRBD1
v_call: TRBV19
cdr3_nt: TGTGCCAGTAGTATTCAGGGGGCCTACGAGCAGTACTTC
cdr3_aa: CASSIQGAYEQYF

j_call: TRBJ1-2
clone_size: -
d_call: TRBD1
v_call: TRBV12-3/TRBV12-4
cdr3_nt: TGTGCCAGCAGCAGGACAGGGGAGGAGTCGTTC
cdr3_aa: CASSRTGEESF

j_call: TRBJ2-7
clone_size: -
d_call: TRBD1
v_call: TRBV7-2
cdr3_nt: TGTGCCAGTACCCGGGACAGGTACACCTACGAGCAGTACTTC
cdr3_aa: CASTRDRYTYEQYF

j_call: TRBJ1-2
clone_size: -
d_call: -
v_call: TRBV15
cdr3_nt: TGTGCCACCAGCATCGGCAGGGAGGGCTATGGCTACACCTTC
cdr3_aa: CATSIGREGYGYTF

j_call: TRBJ2-6
clone_size: -
d_call: TRBD1
v_call: TRBV4-1
cdr3_nt: TGCGCCAGCAGGGGACTCGGGGCAGGGGGCACTGGGGCCAACGTCCTGACTTTC
cdr3_aa: CASRGLGAGGTGANVLTF

j_call: TRBJ1-2
clone_size: -
d_call: TRBD1
v_call: TRBV4-3
cdr3_nt: TGCGCCAGCAGCCCCAGGACAGGGGGCTATGGCTACACCTTC
cdr3_aa: CASSPRTGGYGYTF

j_call: TRBJ2-2
clone_size: -
d_call: -
v_call: TRBV10-2
cdr3_nt: TGCGCCAGCAGACCCGGACAGCCCTTTGAGCTGTTTTTT
cdr3_aa: CASRPGQPFELFF

j_call: TRBJ2-1
clone_size: -
d_call: -
v_call: TRBV19
cdr3_nt: TGTGCCAGTATCGCGGACAGTTACTACAATGAGCAGTTCTTC
cdr3_aa: CASIADSYYNEQFF

j_call: TRBJ2-1
clone_size: -
d_call: -
v_call: TRBV5-6
cdr3_nt: TGTGCCAGCAGCAGAGACAGCAGGGTCAATGAGCAGTTCTTC
cdr3_aa: CASSRDSRVNEQFF

j_call: TRBJ2-3
clone_size: -
d_call: -
v_call: TRBV6-2/TRBV6-3
cdr3_nt: TGTGCCAGCAGTTACAGTCGGGAGTCATCGGATACGCAGTATTTT
cdr3_aa: CASSYSRESSDTQYF

j_call: TRBJ2-5
clone_size: few
d_call: TRBD2
v_call: TRBV7-7
cdr3_nt: TGTGCCAGCAGCCTAACCCCTAGCGGTGAAGAGACCCAGTACTTC
cdr3_aa: CASSLTPSGEETQYF

j_call: TRBJ1-1
clone_size: -
d_call: TRBD1
v_call: TRBV7-9
cdr3_nt: TGTGCCAGCAGCTTACAGGGGGACACTGAAGCTTTCTTT
cdr3_aa: CASSLQGDTEAFF

j_call: TRBJ1-2
clone_size: -
d_call: -
v_call: TRBV7-2
cdr3_nt: TGTGCCAGCAGCTTAGCGAGGAAAGGAGAAAACTATGGCTACACCTTC
cdr3_aa: CASSLARKGENYGYTF